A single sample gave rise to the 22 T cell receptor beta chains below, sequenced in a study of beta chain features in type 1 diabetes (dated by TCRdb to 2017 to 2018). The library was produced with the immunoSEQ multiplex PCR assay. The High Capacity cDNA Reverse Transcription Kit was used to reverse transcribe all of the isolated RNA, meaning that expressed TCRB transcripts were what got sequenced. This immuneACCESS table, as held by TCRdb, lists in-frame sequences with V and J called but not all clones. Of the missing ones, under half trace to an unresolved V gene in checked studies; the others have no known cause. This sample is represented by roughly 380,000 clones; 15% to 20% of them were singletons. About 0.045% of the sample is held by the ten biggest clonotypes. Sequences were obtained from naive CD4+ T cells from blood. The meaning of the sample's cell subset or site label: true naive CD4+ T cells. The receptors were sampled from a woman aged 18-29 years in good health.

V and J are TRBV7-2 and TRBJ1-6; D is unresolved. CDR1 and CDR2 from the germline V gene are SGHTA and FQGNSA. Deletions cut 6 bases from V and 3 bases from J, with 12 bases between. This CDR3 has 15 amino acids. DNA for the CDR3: TGTGCCAGCAGTCAAACGGGGAACTATAATTCACCCCTCCACTTT. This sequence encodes CASSQTGNYNSPLHF.

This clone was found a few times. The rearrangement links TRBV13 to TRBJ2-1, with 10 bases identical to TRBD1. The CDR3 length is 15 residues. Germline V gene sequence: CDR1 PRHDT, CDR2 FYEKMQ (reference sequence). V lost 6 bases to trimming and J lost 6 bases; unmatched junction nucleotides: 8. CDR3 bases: TGTGCCAGCAGTCGTCCCGGGACAGGGGCCAATGAGCAGTTCTTC. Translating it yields CASSRPGTGANEQFF.

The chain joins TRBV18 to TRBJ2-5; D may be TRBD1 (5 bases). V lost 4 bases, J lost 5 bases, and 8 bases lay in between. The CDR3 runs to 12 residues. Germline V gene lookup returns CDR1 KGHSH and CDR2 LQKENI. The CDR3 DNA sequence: TGTGCCAGCTCACAAGGGGCGGAGACCCAGTACTTC. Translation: CASSQGAETQYF.

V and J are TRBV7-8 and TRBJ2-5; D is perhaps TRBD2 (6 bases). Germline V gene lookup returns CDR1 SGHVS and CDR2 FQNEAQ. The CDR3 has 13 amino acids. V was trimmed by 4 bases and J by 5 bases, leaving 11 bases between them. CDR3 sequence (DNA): TGTGCCAGCAGCTCGGGACTCGCGGAGACCCAGTACTTC. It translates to CASSSGLAETQYF.

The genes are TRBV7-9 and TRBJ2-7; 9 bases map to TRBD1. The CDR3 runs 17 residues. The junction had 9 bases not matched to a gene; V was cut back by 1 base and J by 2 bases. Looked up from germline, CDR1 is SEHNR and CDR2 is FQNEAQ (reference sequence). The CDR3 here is CASSLGGSGDRAYEQYF. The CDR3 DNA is TGTGCCAGCAGCTTAGGGGGGAGTGGGGACAGGGCCTACGAGCAGTACTTC.

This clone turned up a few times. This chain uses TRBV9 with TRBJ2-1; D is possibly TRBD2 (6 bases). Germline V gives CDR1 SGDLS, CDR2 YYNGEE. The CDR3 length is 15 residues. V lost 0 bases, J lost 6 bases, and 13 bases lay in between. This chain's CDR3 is CASSVGGTPFNEQFF. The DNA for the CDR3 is TGTGCCAGCAGCGTAGGTGGGACTCCCTTCAATGAGCAGTTCTTC. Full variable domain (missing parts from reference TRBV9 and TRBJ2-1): DSGVTQTPKHLITATGQRVTLRCSPRSGDLSVYWYQQSLDQGLQFLIQYYNGEERAKGNILERFSAQQFPDLHSELNLSSLELGDSALYFCASSVGGTPFNEQFFGPGTRLTVL.

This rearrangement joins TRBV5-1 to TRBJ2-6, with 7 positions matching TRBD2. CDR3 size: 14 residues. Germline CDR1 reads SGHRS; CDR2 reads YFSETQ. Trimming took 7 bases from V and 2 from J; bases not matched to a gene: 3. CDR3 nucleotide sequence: TGCGCCAGCGGTGGGAGGGCTGGGGCCAACGTCCTGACTTTC. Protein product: CASGGRAGANVLTF.

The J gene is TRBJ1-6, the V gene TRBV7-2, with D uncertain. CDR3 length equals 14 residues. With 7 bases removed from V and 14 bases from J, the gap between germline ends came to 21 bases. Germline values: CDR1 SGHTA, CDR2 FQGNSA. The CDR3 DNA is TGTGCCAGCACCCTCGGTGTCCGGACTGGGGCCCTCCACTTT. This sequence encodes CASTLGVRTGALHF. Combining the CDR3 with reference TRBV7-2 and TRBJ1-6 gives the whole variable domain GAGVSQSPSNKVTEKGKDVELRCDPISGHTALYWYRQSLGQGLEFLIYFQGNSAPDKSGLPSDRFSAERTGGSVSTLTIQRTQQEDSAVYLCASTLGVRTGALHFGNGTRLTVT.

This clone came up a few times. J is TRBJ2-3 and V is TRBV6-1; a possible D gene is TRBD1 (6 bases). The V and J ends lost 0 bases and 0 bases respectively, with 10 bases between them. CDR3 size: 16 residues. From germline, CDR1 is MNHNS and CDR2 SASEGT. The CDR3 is CASSEAGGTSTDTQYF. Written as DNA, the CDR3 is TGTGCCAGCAGTGAAGCAGGGGGTACTAGCACAGATACGCAGTATTTT.

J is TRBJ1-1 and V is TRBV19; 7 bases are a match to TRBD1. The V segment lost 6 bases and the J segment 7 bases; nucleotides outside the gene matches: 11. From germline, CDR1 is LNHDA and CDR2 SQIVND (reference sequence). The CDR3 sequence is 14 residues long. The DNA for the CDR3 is TGTGCCAGTAGCCCGCTAGACAGGGCGAGTGAAGCTTTCTTT. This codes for CASSPLDRASEAFF.

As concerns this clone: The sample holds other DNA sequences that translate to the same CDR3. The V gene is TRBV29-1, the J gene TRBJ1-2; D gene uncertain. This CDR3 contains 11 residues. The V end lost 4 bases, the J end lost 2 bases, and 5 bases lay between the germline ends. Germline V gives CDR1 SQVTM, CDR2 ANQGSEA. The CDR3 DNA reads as TGCAGCGTTGGAGGGAACTATGGCTACACCTTC. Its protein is CSVGGNYGYTF.

The CDR3 DNA sequence: TGTGCCTGGAGTGGGCCTGCGGGGGCGAACTATGGCTACACCTTC. It specifies CAWSGPAGANYGYTF. This sequence joins TRBV30 and TRBJ1-2; tentatively, D is TRBD1 (6 bases). V was cut by 1 base and J by 2 bases, with 14 bases left in between. The CDR3 has 15 residues. Germline V gene sequence: CDR1 GTSNPN, CDR2 SVGIG (reference sequence).

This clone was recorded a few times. In DNA form, the CDR3 reads TGTGCCAGCAGCTGGAACAGGGAAACTGAAGCTTTCTTT. Translating gives CASSWNRETEAFF. The chain combines TRBV5-6 with TRBJ1-1, with D tentatively TRBD1 (6 bases). The CDR3 spans 13 residues. The ends were cut back, 3 bases at V and 5 bases at J, with 11 bases in the middle. Germline CDR1 and CDR2: SGHDT and YYEEEE. The complete variable domain, with remaining parts taken from reference TRBV5-6 and TRBJ1-1, reads DAGVTQSPTHLIKTRGQQVTLRCSPKSGHDTVSWYQQALGQGPQFIFQYYEEEERQRGNFPDRFSGHQFPNYSSELNVNALLLGDSALYLCASSWNRETEAFFGQGTRLTVV.

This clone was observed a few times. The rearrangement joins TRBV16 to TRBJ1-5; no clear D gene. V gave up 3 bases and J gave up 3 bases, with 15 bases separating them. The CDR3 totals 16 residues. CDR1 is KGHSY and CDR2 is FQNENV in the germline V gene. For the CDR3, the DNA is TGTGCCAGCAGCCATGGCCTTAGGGAGAACAATCAGCCCCAGCATTTT. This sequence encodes CASSHGLRENNQPQHF. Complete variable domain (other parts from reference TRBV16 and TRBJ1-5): GEEVAQTPKHLVRGEGQKAKLYCAPIKGHSYVFWYQQVLKNEFKFLISFQNENVFDETGMPKERFSAKCLPNSPCSLEIQATKLEDSAVYFCASSHGLRENNQPQHFGDGTRLSIL.

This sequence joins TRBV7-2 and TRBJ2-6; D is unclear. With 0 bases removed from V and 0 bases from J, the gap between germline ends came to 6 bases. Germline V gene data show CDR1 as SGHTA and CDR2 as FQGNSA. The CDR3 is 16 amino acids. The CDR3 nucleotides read TGTGCCAGCAGCTTAGCGGCTTACTCTGGGGCCAACGTCCTGACTTTC. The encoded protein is CASSLAAYSGANVLTF.

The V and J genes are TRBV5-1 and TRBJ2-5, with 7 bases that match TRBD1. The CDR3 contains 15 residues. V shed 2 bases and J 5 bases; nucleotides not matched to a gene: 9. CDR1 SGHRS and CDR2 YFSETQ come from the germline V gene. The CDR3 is CASSFSRGQAETQYF. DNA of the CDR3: TGCGCCAGCAGCTTTAGTAGGGGGCAGGCGGAGACCCAGTACTTC.

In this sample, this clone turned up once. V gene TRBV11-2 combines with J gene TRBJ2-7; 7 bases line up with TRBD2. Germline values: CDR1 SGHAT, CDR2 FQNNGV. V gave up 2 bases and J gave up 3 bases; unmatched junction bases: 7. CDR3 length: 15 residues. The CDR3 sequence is CASSLFARGSYEQYF. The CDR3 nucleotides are TGTGCCAGCAGCTTATTTGCGCGGGGGAGCTACGAGCAGTACTTC.

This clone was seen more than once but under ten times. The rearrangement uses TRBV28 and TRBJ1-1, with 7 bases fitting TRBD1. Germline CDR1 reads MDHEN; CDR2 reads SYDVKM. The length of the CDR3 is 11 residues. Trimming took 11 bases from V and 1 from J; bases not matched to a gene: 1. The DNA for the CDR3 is TGTGCCGCAGGGGGGAACACTGAAGCTTTCTTT. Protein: CAAGGNTEAFF.

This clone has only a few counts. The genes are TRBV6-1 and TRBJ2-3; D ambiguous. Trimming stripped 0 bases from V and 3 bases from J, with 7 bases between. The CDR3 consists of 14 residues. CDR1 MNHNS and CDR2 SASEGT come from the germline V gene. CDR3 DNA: TGTGCCAGCAGTGAAGCAGTCCTAACAGATACGCAGTATTTT. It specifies CASSEAVLTDTQYF.

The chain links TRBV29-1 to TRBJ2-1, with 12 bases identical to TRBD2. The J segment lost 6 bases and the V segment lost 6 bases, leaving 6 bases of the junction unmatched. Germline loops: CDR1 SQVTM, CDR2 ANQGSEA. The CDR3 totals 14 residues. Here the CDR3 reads CSVPTSGRINEQFF. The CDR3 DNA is TGCAGCGTACCCACTAGCGGGAGGATCAATGAGCAGTTCTTC.

The CDR3 bases are TGTGCCAGCTCACCAACCCGGACAGGCTCAGATACGCAGTATTTT. Translated, it gives CASSPTRTGSDTQYF. The V call is TRBV18, the J call TRBJ2-3; TRBD1 matches at 7 bases. J gave up 4 bases and V 2 bases, and 6 bases lay outside the gene matches. The CDR3 extends over 15 amino acids. Germline V lookup: CDR1 KGHSH, CDR2 LQKENI.

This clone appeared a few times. CDR3 residues: CASTGRRNTEAFF. The CDR3 region has the DNA TGTGCCAGCACCGGGAGAAGGAACACTGAAGCTTTCTTT. The rearrangement uses TRBV6-6 and TRBJ1-1; the D is unclear. V lost 7 bases and J lost 1, with 10 bases in between. Germline loops: CDR1 MNHNY, CDR2 SVGAGI (reference sequence). The length of the CDR3 is 13 residues.